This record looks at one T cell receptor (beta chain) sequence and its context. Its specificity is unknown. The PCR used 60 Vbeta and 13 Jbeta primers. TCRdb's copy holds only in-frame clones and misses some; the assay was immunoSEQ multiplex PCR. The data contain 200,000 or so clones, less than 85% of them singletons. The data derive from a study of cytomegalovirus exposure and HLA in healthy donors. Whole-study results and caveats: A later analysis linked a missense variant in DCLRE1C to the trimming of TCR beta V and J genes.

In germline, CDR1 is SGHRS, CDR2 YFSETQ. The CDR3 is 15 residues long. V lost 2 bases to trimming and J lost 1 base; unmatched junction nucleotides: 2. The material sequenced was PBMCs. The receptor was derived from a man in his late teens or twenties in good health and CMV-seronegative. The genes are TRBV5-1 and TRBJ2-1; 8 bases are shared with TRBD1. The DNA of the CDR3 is TGCGCCAGCAGCTTCCGGGACAGGTCCTACAATGAGCAGTTCTTC. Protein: CASSFRDRSYNEQFF.